This TCR beta chain was sequenced in a study of blood T cell repertoires in COVID-19. About the research overall: Acute-phase and convalescent COVID-19 samples originated in the United States, Italy and Spain.

Authors' methods: The assay estimated nucleated cells by amplifying reference gene primers. Assay: immunoSEQ multiplex PCR; the TCRdb copy retains only in-frame clones and omits some. V, J and clone size are taken as reported in that table, and D and trimming were inferred from the DNA itself. The data hold about 15,000 clones, with roughly 85% observed a single time. Material for sequencing was peripheral blood. This TCR came from a man between 65 and 85 years old in a cohort sampled during active COVID-19.

The CDR3 DNA reads TGTGCCAGCGCCATAGGGAGAGGGGGTTTTAAAGAGACCCAGTACTTC. Protein sequence: CASAIGRGGFKETQYF. The chain carries TRBV28 and TRBJ2-5; D might be TRBD1 (6 bases). The CDR3 extends over 16 amino acids. V shed 8 bases and J shed 3 bases, with 22 bases lying between them. Germline V CDR1 and CDR2: MDHEN, SYDVKM.